Described below is a single T cell receptor beta chain sequence and its context. Its antigen is currently not known. One base away there is no much larger clone; base qualities are not given. CDR1 SGHVS and CDR2 FQNEAQ were looked up in the germline V gene. The V end loses 1 base and the J end loses 1 base, and a stretch of 14 bases separates them. From the cysteine up to the phenylalanine, the CDR3 has a length of 18 residues. Of the read, only the CDR3 DNA is kept; its 54 bases are in frame from base 1. The library was generated by the immunoSEQ multiplex PCR assay. Here the immuneACCESS table is served through TCRdb, limited to in-frame sequences with V and J called. Missing clones are a known gap in these copies; in checked studies unresolved V genes cover under half, and the rest lacks a known reason. The sample profile shows over 55,000 clones; approximately 86% of them were found once. Of the sample, 5.1% is held by the ten largest clones.

This sample was taken from a study of technical replicates of blood from a handful of donors (dated by TCRdb to the late 2010s). The V gene is TRBV7-8 and the J gene is TRBJ2-6, with the identity of the D gene unclear. The sequence was collected from a human donor in good health. Some clones in this sample may be carry-over from other donors' samples. The sample taken for sequencing was PBMCs. The CDR3 loop reads CASSLEWRLRSGANVLTF. The base sequence is TGTGCCAGCAGCTTAGAGTGGCGGCTTCGGTCTGGGGCCAACGTCCTGACTTTC.